This T cell receptor (beta chain) was identified during a study of response to subunit inactivated influenza vaccine. Overall study findings and caveats: The authors proposed limited new T cell recruitment per seasonal influenza vaccination.

The CDR3 has 13 residues. Trimming left V 4 bases short and J 8 bases short, with 12 bases between. Per germline, CDR1 MNHNS and CDR2 SASEGT. This clonotype was recorded many times. Its matching antigen is unknown. TCRdb processed the RT-PCR reads anew with MiXCR; each CDR3 protein has one entry. The table has about 520,000 distinct CDR3 sequences, roughly 25% seen once. Sequencing used CD4+ T cells sorted from PBMCs, obtained roughly 5 days after vaccination. This chain links TRBV6-1 with TRBJ1-5, with D uncertain. This TCR was sampled from a man aged 45-65 years who received an inactivated influenza vaccine. The CDR3 loop is CASSGREDKPQHF. The CDR3 DNA reads as TGTGCCAGCAGTGGGAGGGAGGATAAGCCCCAGCATTTT.